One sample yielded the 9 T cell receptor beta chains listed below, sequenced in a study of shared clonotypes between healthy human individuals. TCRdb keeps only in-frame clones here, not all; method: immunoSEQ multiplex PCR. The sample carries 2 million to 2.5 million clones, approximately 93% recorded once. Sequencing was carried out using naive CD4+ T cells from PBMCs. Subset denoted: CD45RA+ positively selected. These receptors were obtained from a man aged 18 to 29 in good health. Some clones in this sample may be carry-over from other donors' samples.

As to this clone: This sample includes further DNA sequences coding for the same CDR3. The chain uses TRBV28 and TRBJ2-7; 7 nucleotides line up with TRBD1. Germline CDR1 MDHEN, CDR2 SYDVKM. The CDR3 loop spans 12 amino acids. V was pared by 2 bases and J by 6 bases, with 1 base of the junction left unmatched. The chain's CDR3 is CASSLRGREQYF. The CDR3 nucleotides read TGTGCCAGCAGTTTAAGGGGGCGCGAGCAGTACTTC. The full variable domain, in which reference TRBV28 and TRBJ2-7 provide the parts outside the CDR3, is DVKVTQSSRYLVKRTGEKVFLECVQDMDHENMFWYRQDPGLGLRLIYFSYDVKMKEKGDIPEGYSVSREKKERFSLILESASTNQTSMYLCASSLRGREQYFGPGTRLTVT.

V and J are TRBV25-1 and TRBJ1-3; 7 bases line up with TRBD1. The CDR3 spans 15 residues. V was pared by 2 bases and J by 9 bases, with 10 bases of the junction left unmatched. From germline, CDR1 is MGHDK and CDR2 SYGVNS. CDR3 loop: CASSERRGQRGTIYF. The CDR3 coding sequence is TGTGCCAGCAGTGAACGCAGGGGACAGAGAGGCACCATATATTTT.

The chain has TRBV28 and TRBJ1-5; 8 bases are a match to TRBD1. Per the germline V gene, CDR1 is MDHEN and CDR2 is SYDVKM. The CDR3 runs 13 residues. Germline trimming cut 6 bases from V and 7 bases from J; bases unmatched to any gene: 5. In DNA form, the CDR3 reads TGTGCCAGCAGCACGACAGGGGTGCAGCCCCAGCATTTT. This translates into CASSTTGVQPQHF.

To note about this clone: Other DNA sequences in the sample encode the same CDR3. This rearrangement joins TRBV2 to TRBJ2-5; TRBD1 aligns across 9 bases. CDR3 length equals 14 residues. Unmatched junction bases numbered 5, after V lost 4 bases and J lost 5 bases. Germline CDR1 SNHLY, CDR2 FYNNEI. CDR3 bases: TGTGCCAGCAGTGGAACAGGGGGCGGGGAGACCCAGTACTTC. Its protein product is CASSGTGGGETQYF.

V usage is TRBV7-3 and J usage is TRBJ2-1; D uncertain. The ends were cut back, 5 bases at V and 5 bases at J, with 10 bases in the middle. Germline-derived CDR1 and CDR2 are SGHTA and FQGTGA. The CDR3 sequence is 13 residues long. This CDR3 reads CASSRSRDNEQFF. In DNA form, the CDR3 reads TGTGCCAGCAGCCGATCTAGGGACAATGAGCAGTTCTTC.

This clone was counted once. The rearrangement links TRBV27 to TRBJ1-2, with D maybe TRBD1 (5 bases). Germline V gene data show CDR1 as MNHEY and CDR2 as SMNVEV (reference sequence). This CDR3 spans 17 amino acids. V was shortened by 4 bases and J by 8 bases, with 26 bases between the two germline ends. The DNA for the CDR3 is TGTGCCAGCAGTTCCGCCACAGGTTGGGGACCTCGGGGAGGCTACACCTTC. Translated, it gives CASSSATGWGPRGGYTF.

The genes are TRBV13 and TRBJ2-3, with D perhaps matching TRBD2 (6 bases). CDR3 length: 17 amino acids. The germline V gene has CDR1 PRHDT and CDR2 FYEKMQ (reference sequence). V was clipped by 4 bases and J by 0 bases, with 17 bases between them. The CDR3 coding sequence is TGTGCCAGCAGCTCAGCCTTGAAGACTAGAAGCACAGATACGCAGTATTTT. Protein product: CASSSALKTRSTDTQYF.

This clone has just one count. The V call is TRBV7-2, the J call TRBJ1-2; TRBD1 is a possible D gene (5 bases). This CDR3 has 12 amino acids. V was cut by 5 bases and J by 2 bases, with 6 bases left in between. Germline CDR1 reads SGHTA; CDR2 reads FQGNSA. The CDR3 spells CASSRQNYGYTF. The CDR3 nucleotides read TGTGCCAGCAGCAGACAGAACTATGGCTACACCTTC.

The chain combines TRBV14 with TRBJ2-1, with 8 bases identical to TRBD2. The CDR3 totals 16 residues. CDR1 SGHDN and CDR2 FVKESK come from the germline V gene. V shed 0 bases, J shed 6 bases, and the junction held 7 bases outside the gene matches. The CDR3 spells CASSQDPTSVPNEQFF. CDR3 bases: TGTGCCAGCAGCCAAGATCCGACTAGCGTCCCCAATGAGCAGTTCTTC.